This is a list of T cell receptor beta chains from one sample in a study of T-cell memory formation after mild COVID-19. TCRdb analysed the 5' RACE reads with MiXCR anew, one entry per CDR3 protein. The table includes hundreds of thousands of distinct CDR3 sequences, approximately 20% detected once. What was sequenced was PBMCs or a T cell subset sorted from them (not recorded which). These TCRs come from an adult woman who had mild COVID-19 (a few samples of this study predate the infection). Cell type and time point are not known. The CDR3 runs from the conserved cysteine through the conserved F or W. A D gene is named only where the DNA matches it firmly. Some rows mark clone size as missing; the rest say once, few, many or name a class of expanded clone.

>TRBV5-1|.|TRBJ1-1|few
TGCGCCAGCAGCTTGGCCGGGCGGGGGGGCACTGAAGCTTTCTTT
CASSLAGRGGTEAFF
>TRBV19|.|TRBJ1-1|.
TGTGCCAGTAGTCCGGGGGGTTGGGACTTGTACACTGAAGCTTTCTTT
CASSPGGWDLYTEAFF
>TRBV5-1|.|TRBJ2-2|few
TGCGCCAGCAGCTTGGATCTGGGGGCTGGGGACACCGGGGAGCTGTTTTTT
CASSLDLGAGDTGELFF
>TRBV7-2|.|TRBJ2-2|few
TGTGCCAGCAGCCCACAACCCGGGGAGCTGTTTTTT
CASSPQPGELFF
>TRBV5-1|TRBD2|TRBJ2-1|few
TGCGCCAGCAGCTTGATGACTAGCGGGAGCAATGAGCAGTTCTTC
CASSLMTSGSNEQFF
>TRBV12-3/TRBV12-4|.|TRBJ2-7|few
TGTGCCAGCAGTTATTCCTCCGCCTACGAGCAGTACTTC
CASSYSSAYEQYF
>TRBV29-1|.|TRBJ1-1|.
TGCAGCGTTATGACAGGACAGAACACTGAAGCTTTCTTT
CSVMTGQNTEAFF
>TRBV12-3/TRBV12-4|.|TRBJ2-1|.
TGTGCCAGCAGTCCTAGCCATGAGCAGTTCTTC
CASSPSHEQFF
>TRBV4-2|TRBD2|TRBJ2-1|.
TGTGCCAGCAGCCAATTGGCGGGGGGGGATAATGAGCAGTTCTTC
CASSQLAGGDNEQFF
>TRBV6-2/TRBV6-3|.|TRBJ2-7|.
TGTGCCAGCAGACCCCCTCTCCGTTACGAGCAGTACTTC
CASRPPLRYEQYF
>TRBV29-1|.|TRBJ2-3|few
TGCAGCGTTGAAACAGGGTTCGCAGATACGCAGTATTTT
CSVETGFADTQYF
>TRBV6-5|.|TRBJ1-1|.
TGTGCCAGCAGTACACCTGACAGGACTGAAGCTTTCTTT
CASSTPDRTEAFF
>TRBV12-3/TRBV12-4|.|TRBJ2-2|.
TGTGCCAGCAGTTTAGTCTGGGCCATGAACACCGGGGAGCTGTTTTTT
CASSLVWAMNTGELFF
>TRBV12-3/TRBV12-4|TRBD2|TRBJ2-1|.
TGTGCCAGTGGTCCTAGCGGGGGGGGTGAGCAGTTCTTC
CASGPSGGGEQFF
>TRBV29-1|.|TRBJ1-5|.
TGCAGCGTTGGAGACAATCAGCCCCAGCATTTT
CSVGDNQPQHF
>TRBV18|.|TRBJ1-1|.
TGTGCCAGCTCCCAGGGACAATCGGCCACTGAAGCTTTCTTT
CASSQGQSATEAFF
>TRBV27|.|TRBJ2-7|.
TGTGCCAGCAGTTTAGGTCTCGAGCCGGCCTACGAGCAGTACTTC
CASSLGLEPAYEQYF
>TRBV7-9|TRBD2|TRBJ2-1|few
TGTGCCAGCAGCTTAGGCGGGGGGATCAACAATGAGCAGTTCTTC
CASSLGGGINNEQFF
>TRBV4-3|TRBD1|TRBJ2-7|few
TGCGCCAGCAGCCAATGGGTACAGGGACAGGGGTACGAGGGGCAGTACTTC
CASSQWVQGQGYEGQYF
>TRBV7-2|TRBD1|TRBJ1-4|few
TGTGCCAGCAGCTTTCCGGGACAGGGTTTCGAAAAACTGTTTTTT
CASSFPGQGFEKLFF
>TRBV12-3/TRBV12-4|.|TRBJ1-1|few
TGTGCCAGCAGTCGAATTAATGGTGAAGCTTTCTTT
CASSRINGEAFF
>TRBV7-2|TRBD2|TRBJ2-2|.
TGTGCCAGCAGCTCCCCGCCGGGGGGGGGTAGCTACGGGGAGCTGTTTTTT
CASSSPPGGGSYGELFF
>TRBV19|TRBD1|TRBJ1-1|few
TGTGCCAGTAGTACCACGGGCAGGGGGCTGTTAGGCACTGAAGCTTTCTTT
CASSTTGRGLLGTEAFF
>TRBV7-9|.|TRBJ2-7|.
TGTGCCTCGTCCATCCAGGGGACCTACGAGCAGTACTTC
CASSIQGTYEQYF
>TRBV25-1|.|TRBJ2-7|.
TGTGCCAGCAGTCCCTCAGGGTGGGGCTACGAGCAGTACTTC
CASSPSGWGYEQYF
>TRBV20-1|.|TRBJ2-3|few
TGCAGTGCTAGGAGGGGGGGCGGCACAGATACGCAGTATTTT
CSARRGGGTDTQYF
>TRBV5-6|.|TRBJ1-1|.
TGTGCCAGCACCAACCCCGGGGGAGAAGCTTTCTTT
CASTNPGGEAFF
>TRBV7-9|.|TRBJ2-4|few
TGTGCCAGCAGCCCGAACGTCGGGGCAGGGGACATTCAGTACTTC
CASSPNVGAGDIQYF
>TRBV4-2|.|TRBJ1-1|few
TGTGCCAGCAGCCAAGGGAAGGACACTGAAGCTTTCTTT
CASSQGKDTEAFF
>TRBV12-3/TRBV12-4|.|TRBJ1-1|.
TGTGCCAGCAGTTGGGCCGAGAACACTGAAGCTTTCTTT
CASSWAENTEAFF